This is a list of T cell receptor beta chains from one sample in a study of CXCR3-negative and CXCR3-positive naive CD8 T cells. From the 5' RACE reads, TCRdb lists one entry per CDR3 protein and no DNA. The repertoire shows some 64,000 distinct CDR3 sequences; the top ten hold about 0.8%. The sequenced sample consisted of naive CXCR3+ CD8+ T cells from blood. Receptors were obtained from a human donor in good health. Some clones in this sample may be carry-over from other donors' samples. Both conserved end residues are part of each CDR3. Fields, in order: V gene, J gene, CDR3 protein.

v_gene: TRBV29-1; j_gene: TRBJ2-3; CDR3aa: CSVWTGHTDTQYF
v_gene: TRBV14; j_gene: TRBJ2-3; CDR3aa: CASSRHTGQGGSDTQYF
v_gene: TRBV5-4; j_gene: TRBJ2-2; CDR3aa: CASSYVTVNTGELFF
v_gene: TRBV6-2/TRBV6-3; j_gene: TRBJ2-7; CDR3aa: CASSYLLDYEQYF
v_gene: TRBV28; j_gene: TRBJ2-7; CDR3aa: CASSYVRGPGQYF
v_gene: TRBV7-2; j_gene: TRBJ2-1; CDR3aa: CASSQTGYEQFF
v_gene: TRBV21-1; j_gene: TRBJ2-5; CDR3aa: CASSKAGETQYF
v_gene: TRBV4-3; j_gene: TRBJ2-5; CDR3aa: CASSPDRVGETQYF
v_gene: TRBV7-9; j_gene: TRBJ1-1; CDR3aa: CASTNRMAEAFF
v_gene: TRBV7-3; j_gene: TRBJ2-1; CDR3aa: CASSPGLAGRQDEQFF
v_gene: TRBV12-3/TRBV12-4; j_gene: TRBJ2-7; CDR3aa: CASSGAGQRSYEQYF
v_gene: TRBV12-3/TRBV12-4; j_gene: TRBJ2-3; CDR3aa: CASSSLAVGTDTQYF
v_gene: TRBV7-2; j_gene: TRBJ2-7; CDR3aa: CASSFSMGVREQYF
v_gene: TRBV18; j_gene: TRBJ2-1; CDR3aa: CASSPWTSGANNEQFF
v_gene: TRBV19; j_gene: TRBJ2-2; CDR3aa: CASETGGGLTGELFF
v_gene: TRBV27; j_gene: TRBJ2-1; CDR3aa: CASSFTGTGDYEQFF
v_gene: TRBV20-1; j_gene: TRBJ2-1; CDR3aa: CSASPGTSDYEQFF
v_gene: TRBV11-2; j_gene: TRBJ2-4; CDR3aa: CASSPNSFEAKNIQYF
v_gene: TRBV3-1; j_gene: TRBJ2-3; CDR3aa: CASSQDWSGEVATDTQYF
v_gene: TRBV28; j_gene: TRBJ2-1; CDR3aa: CASSPTGSSYNEQFF
v_gene: TRBV24-1; j_gene: TRBJ2-1; CDR3aa: CATSDYKRGGLSYNEQFF
v_gene: TRBV7-6; j_gene: TRBJ2-5; CDR3aa: CASSLSLTSGIVETQYF
v_gene: TRBV7-9; j_gene: TRBJ1-2; CDR3aa: CASSPGDNYGYTF
v_gene: TRBV11-2; j_gene: TRBJ2-5; CDR3aa: CASSLGRDFQETQYF
v_gene: TRBV4-1; j_gene: TRBJ1-2; CDR3aa: CASSQAGTNYGYTF
v_gene: TRBV29-1; j_gene: TRBJ2-7; CDR3aa: CSVPVTEYEQYF
v_gene: TRBV20-1; j_gene: TRBJ2-3; CDR3aa: CSASPTSGDTDTQYF
v_gene: TRBV6-2/TRBV6-3; j_gene: TRBJ2-3; CDR3aa: CASVSGGSTTDTQYF
v_gene: TRBV29-1; j_gene: TRBJ2-7; CDR3aa: CSVIGKGTSYEQYF
v_gene: TRBV14; j_gene: TRBJ2-5; CDR3aa: CASSRRQGAGETQYF
v_gene: TRBV5-6; j_gene: TRBJ2-7; CDR3aa: CASSLGRRHYEQYF
v_gene: TRBV12-3/TRBV12-4; j_gene: TRBJ2-2; CDR3aa: CASSLGGQANTGELFF
v_gene: TRBV7-3; j_gene: TRBJ1-1; CDR3aa: CASILMGQGLNTEAFF
v_gene: TRBV5-1; j_gene: TRBJ1-5; CDR3aa: CASSQTGEAYQPQHF
v_gene: TRBV6-6; j_gene: TRBJ1-2; CDR3aa: CASSYVSDYGYTF
v_gene: TRBV14; j_gene: TRBJ2-5; CDR3aa: CASSQGETEQETQYF
v_gene: TRBV28; j_gene: TRBJ2-5; CDR3aa: CATDMWTGETQYF
v_gene: TRBV7-9; j_gene: TRBJ1-4; CDR3aa: CASSLAAGVEDEKLFF
v_gene: TRBV30; j_gene: TRBJ1-1; CDR3aa: CAWSVGQGSTEAFF
v_gene: TRBV5-5; j_gene: TRBJ2-7; CDR3aa: CASSPLGGWEQYF
v_gene: TRBV10-3; j_gene: TRBJ2-7; CDR3aa: CAISESSPYEQYF
v_gene: TRBV4-3; j_gene: TRBJ2-7; CDR3aa: CASSQDPGLESSYEQYF
v_gene: TRBV4-1; j_gene: TRBJ2-5; CDR3aa: CASSQPGEETQYF
v_gene: TRBV12-3/TRBV12-4; j_gene: TRBJ1-5; CDR3aa: CASSLGLAFGQAQHF
v_gene: TRBV4-3; j_gene: TRBJ2-1; CDR3aa: CASSQAAGLGYNEQFF
v_gene: TRBV7-3; j_gene: TRBJ2-1; CDR3aa: CASSAHGEDNEQFF
v_gene: TRBV11-3; j_gene: TRBJ2-7; CDR3aa: CASSLEPGQLYEQYF
v_gene: TRBV5-4; j_gene: TRBJ2-7; CDR3aa: CASSLWTGGLYEQYF
v_gene: TRBV7-2; j_gene: TRBJ2-7; CDR3aa: CASSTPGQSYEQYF
v_gene: TRBV5-5; j_gene: TRBJ2-7; CDR3aa: CASSLIGLKPYEQYF
v_gene: TRBV20-1; j_gene: TRBJ2-1; CDR3aa: CSARTLRGTSGAEEYNEQFF
v_gene: TRBV2; j_gene: TRBJ2-3; CDR3aa: CASRPTEGSTDTQYF
v_gene: TRBV27; j_gene: TRBJ2-7; CDR3aa: CASSLQGDSYEQYF
v_gene: TRBV28; j_gene: TRBJ1-2; CDR3aa: CATRAEDYGYTF
v_gene: TRBV20-1; j_gene: TRBJ2-1; CDR3aa: CSARATSGVRPYNEQFF
v_gene: TRBV5-1; j_gene: TRBJ2-1; CDR3aa: CASSLPSSGGSYNEQFF
v_gene: TRBV11-2; j_gene: TRBJ2-6; CDR3aa: CASAGGFSGANVLTF
v_gene: TRBV7-2; j_gene: TRBJ2-1; CDR3aa: CASSSLGYIYNEQFF
v_gene: TRBV10-2; j_gene: TRBJ1-1; CDR3aa: CASSVTGRTEAFF
v_gene: TRBV14; j_gene: TRBJ2-7; CDR3aa: CASSMGQGHEQYF